A selection of T cell receptor beta chains follows, all from one sample in a study of blood T cell repertoires in COVID-19. Assay: immunoSEQ multiplex PCR; the TCRdb copy retains only in-frame clones and omits some. Of 97,000 or so clones in the sample, approximately 92% were seen once. The specimen was peripheral blood. These receptors originate from a woman aged 45-65 years with COVID-19, enrolled during active disease. Each CDR3 is given with its conserved first and last residue. D genes are given only for firm matches. Size is omitted from some rows. Given values are once, few, many or a class for expanded clones.

d_gene | j_gene | v_gene | abundance | CDR3nt | CDR3aa
NA | TRBJ2-5 | TRBV10-2 | once | TGCGCCAGCAGTGGGGTGAGGGAACCCGGAGAGACCCAGTACTTC | CASSGVREPGETQYF
NA | TRBJ1-2 | TRBV15 | NA | TGTGCCACCAGCAGAGACAGGGGCTTCAAAGGCTACACCTTC | CATSRDRGFKGYTF
NA | TRBJ1-1 | TRBV29-1 | once | TGCAGCGTTGAGGGGCTGAACACTGAAGCTTTCTTT | CSVEGLNTEAFF
NA | TRBJ1-1 | TRBV5-6 | NA | TGTGCCAGCAGCCCGGCGAGGGTCACTGAAGCTTTCTTT | CASSPARVTEAFF
TRBD1 | TRBJ1-4 | TRBV7-9 | once | TGTGCCAGCAGCCTTTCAGGGGGCGGTGAAAAACTGTTTTTT | CASSLSGGGEKLFF
NA | TRBJ1-6 | TRBV10-1 | NA | TGCGCCAGCAGTGAGTACAGGGAGTTTTCACCCCTCCACTTT | CASSEYREFSPLHF
TRBD1 | TRBJ2-3 | TRBV30 | NA | TGTGCCTGGAGTGGGGACAGGATGATCGCAGATACGCAGTATTTT | CAWSGDRMIADTQYF
NA | TRBJ1-2 | TRBV7-2 | NA | TGTGCCAGCATCCCCAGAGGCGCATTCTCCTATGGCTACACCTTC | CASIPRGAFSYGYTF
NA | TRBJ1-5 | TRBV28 | NA | TGTGCCACCCAGGGGCAGACCTTCAATCAGCCCCAGCATTTT | CATQGQTFNQPQHF
NA | TRBJ1-5 | TRBV7-8 | NA | TGTGCCAGCAGCTTAGTCACGGCAGGGGGCAATCAGCCCCAGCATTTT | CASSLVTAGGNQPQHF
TRBD2 | TRBJ2-7 | TRBV19 | once | TGTGCCACCGGGAGGGGACAAGGGGGAGCTTACGAGCAGTACTTC | CATGRGQGGAYEQYF
NA | TRBJ1-1 | TRBV28 | NA | TGTGCCAGCTATGGCTACACTGAAGCTTTCTTT | CASYGYTEAFF
TRBD2 | TRBJ2-3 | TRBV5-4 | few | TGTGCCAGCAGCTTAGGGGACTACCTCACAGATACGCAGTATTTT | CASSLGDYLTDTQYF
TRBD1 | TRBJ1-6 | TRBV4-1 | NA | TGCGCCAGCAGCCGGGACAGAGATTCACCCCTCCACTTT | CASSRDRDSPLHF
NA | TRBJ1-1 | TRBV6-4 | NA | TGTGCCAGCAGACTCTCCCAGACTATGAACACTGAAGCTTTCTTT | CASRLSQTMNTEAFF
NA | TRBJ1-1 | TRBV5-4 | NA | TGTGCCAGCAGCTTTAGGGGCACTGAAGCTTTCTTT | CASSFRGTEAFF
NA | TRBJ1-1 | TRBV19 | NA | TGTGCCAGTAGTATCAGCAGGGTTGTCACTGAAGCTTTCTTT | CASSISRVVTEAFF
NA | TRBJ1-2 | TRBV7-9 | NA | TGTGCCAGCAGCGGACCCGGGACACCAGAAAACTATGGCTACACCTTC | CASSGPGTPENYGYTF
NA | TRBJ1-1 | TRBV5-1 | NA | TGCGCCAGCAGCGCCATCGGGGGAAGGGGCACTGAAGCTTTCTTT | CASSAIGGRGTEAFF
TRBD2 | TRBJ2-1 | TRBV6-6 | NA | TGTGCCAGCAGGAAGCGGGGGGTCTACAATGAGCAGTTCTTC | CASRKRGVYNEQFF
NA | TRBJ1-2 | TRBV12-3/TRBV12-4 | NA | TGTGCCAGCAGTTTGAGGCAGAACTATGGCTACACCTTC | CASSLRQNYGYTF
TRBD2 | TRBJ2-7 | TRBV2 | NA | TGTGCCAGCAGGATAGCGGGGGCAGGGGGGTACGAGCAGTACTTC | CASRIAGAGGYEQYF
TRBD2 | TRBJ2-7 | TRBV9 | NA | TGTGCCAGCAGTAAGACTAGCGGTCCCTACGAGCAGTACTTC | CASSKTSGPYEQYF
TRBD1 | TRBJ1-1 | TRBV30 | NA | TGTGCCTGGGTTCCTCCGGGACAGGTTGGGAAAGCTTTCTTT | CAWVPPGQVGKAFF
NA | TRBJ2-7 | TRBV5-1 | NA | TGCGCCAGCAGCTTGGTGGGGGCTAGCCAGCAGTACTTC | CASSLVGASQQYF
TRBD2 | TRBJ2-5 | TRBV11-2 | NA | TGTGCCAGCAGCTTAGAGCTGGGGACTAGCGGGGGGGCCCAGTACTTC | CASSLELGTSGGAQYF
NA | TRBJ2-6 | TRBV19 | NA | TGTGCCAGTACTACAGGACAGCTAGGTGGCAACGTCCTGACTTTC | CASTTGQLGGNVLTF
TRBD1 | TRBJ2-2 | TRBV5-5 | NA | TGTGCCAGCAGCTCGAGGGACAGGGGCGTCACCGGGGAGCTGTTTTTT | CASSSRDRGVTGELFF
TRBD2 | TRBJ2-1 | TRBV27 | NA | TGTGCCAGCAGTTCGGGACTAGTTATCTACAATGAGCAGTTCTTC | CASSSGLVIYNEQFF
NA | TRBJ1-2 | TRBV24-1 | once | TGTGCCACCAGTGATCAGGGTTTTGGCTACACCTTC | CATSDQGFGYTF